Included here is one TCR beta chain sequence, with context. This entry comes from a study of blood T cell repertoires in COVID-19. As for the study in general: The United States, Italy and Spain supplied acute and convalescent COVID-19 samples.

Using immunoSEQ multiplex PCR, the repertoire was profiled, and TCRdb retains in-frame clones only, with some absent. The sample shows about 60,000 clones, 65% to 80% of them seen only once. The CDR3 runs to 15 residues. Germline assignment: CDR1 SGHTA and CDR2 FQGNSA. V lost 6 bases, J lost 4 bases, and 6 bases stayed unmatched. This TCR came from a woman aged 70-85 years with acute or convalescent COVID-19. The sequenced sample was peripheral blood. The genes are TRBV7-2 and TRBJ2-3; 11 nucleotides line up with TRBD2. In DNA, the CDR3 is TGTGCCAGCAGATTCATAGCGGGGGGGCCAGATACGCAGTATTTT. Translating gives CASRFIAGGPDTQYF.